This TCR beta chain comes out of a study of Ad26.COV2.S vaccination and SARS-CoV-2 variants. Study-level background: Donor allocation was to the COV1001 Ad26.COV2.S trial arm.

In the case of this clone: Its antigen is not known.

The CDR3 extends over 14 amino acids. Trimming cost V 5 bases and J 0 bases, with 11 bases left between them. Germline CDR1 is LNHDA and CDR2 is SQIVND (reference sequence). Whole-study results and caveats: There was a possibility that the TCR breadth and depth analyses underestimated total T cell responses. Across vaccine and placebo recipients, the breadth of non-spike TCRs was similar.

As for treatment: about 20 received Ad26.COV2.S at low or high dose, single or two shots; a few received placebo; per-sample allocation not given. Day 63 after the first vaccine or placebo injection was the time point for sampling. Boston supplied an adult donor aged 18-55 years. Only in-frame clones appear in the TCRdb table, and some are missing; sequencing was by immunoSEQ multiplex PCR. The sample yields approximately 360,000 clones, about 80% seen once. The V gene is TRBV19, the J gene TRBJ2-7; possibly TRBD1 for D (6 bases). The input for sequencing was peripheral blood, taken in a trial of Ad26.COV2.S vaccine versus placebo. The TCR was taken from a person aged 18 to 59 who received the Ad26.COV2.S COVID-19 vaccine or a placebo. This CDR3 reads CASSHGGASYEQYF. Here the CDR3 DNA reads TGTGCCAGTAGTCATGGGGGCGCCTCCTACGAGCAGTACTTC.